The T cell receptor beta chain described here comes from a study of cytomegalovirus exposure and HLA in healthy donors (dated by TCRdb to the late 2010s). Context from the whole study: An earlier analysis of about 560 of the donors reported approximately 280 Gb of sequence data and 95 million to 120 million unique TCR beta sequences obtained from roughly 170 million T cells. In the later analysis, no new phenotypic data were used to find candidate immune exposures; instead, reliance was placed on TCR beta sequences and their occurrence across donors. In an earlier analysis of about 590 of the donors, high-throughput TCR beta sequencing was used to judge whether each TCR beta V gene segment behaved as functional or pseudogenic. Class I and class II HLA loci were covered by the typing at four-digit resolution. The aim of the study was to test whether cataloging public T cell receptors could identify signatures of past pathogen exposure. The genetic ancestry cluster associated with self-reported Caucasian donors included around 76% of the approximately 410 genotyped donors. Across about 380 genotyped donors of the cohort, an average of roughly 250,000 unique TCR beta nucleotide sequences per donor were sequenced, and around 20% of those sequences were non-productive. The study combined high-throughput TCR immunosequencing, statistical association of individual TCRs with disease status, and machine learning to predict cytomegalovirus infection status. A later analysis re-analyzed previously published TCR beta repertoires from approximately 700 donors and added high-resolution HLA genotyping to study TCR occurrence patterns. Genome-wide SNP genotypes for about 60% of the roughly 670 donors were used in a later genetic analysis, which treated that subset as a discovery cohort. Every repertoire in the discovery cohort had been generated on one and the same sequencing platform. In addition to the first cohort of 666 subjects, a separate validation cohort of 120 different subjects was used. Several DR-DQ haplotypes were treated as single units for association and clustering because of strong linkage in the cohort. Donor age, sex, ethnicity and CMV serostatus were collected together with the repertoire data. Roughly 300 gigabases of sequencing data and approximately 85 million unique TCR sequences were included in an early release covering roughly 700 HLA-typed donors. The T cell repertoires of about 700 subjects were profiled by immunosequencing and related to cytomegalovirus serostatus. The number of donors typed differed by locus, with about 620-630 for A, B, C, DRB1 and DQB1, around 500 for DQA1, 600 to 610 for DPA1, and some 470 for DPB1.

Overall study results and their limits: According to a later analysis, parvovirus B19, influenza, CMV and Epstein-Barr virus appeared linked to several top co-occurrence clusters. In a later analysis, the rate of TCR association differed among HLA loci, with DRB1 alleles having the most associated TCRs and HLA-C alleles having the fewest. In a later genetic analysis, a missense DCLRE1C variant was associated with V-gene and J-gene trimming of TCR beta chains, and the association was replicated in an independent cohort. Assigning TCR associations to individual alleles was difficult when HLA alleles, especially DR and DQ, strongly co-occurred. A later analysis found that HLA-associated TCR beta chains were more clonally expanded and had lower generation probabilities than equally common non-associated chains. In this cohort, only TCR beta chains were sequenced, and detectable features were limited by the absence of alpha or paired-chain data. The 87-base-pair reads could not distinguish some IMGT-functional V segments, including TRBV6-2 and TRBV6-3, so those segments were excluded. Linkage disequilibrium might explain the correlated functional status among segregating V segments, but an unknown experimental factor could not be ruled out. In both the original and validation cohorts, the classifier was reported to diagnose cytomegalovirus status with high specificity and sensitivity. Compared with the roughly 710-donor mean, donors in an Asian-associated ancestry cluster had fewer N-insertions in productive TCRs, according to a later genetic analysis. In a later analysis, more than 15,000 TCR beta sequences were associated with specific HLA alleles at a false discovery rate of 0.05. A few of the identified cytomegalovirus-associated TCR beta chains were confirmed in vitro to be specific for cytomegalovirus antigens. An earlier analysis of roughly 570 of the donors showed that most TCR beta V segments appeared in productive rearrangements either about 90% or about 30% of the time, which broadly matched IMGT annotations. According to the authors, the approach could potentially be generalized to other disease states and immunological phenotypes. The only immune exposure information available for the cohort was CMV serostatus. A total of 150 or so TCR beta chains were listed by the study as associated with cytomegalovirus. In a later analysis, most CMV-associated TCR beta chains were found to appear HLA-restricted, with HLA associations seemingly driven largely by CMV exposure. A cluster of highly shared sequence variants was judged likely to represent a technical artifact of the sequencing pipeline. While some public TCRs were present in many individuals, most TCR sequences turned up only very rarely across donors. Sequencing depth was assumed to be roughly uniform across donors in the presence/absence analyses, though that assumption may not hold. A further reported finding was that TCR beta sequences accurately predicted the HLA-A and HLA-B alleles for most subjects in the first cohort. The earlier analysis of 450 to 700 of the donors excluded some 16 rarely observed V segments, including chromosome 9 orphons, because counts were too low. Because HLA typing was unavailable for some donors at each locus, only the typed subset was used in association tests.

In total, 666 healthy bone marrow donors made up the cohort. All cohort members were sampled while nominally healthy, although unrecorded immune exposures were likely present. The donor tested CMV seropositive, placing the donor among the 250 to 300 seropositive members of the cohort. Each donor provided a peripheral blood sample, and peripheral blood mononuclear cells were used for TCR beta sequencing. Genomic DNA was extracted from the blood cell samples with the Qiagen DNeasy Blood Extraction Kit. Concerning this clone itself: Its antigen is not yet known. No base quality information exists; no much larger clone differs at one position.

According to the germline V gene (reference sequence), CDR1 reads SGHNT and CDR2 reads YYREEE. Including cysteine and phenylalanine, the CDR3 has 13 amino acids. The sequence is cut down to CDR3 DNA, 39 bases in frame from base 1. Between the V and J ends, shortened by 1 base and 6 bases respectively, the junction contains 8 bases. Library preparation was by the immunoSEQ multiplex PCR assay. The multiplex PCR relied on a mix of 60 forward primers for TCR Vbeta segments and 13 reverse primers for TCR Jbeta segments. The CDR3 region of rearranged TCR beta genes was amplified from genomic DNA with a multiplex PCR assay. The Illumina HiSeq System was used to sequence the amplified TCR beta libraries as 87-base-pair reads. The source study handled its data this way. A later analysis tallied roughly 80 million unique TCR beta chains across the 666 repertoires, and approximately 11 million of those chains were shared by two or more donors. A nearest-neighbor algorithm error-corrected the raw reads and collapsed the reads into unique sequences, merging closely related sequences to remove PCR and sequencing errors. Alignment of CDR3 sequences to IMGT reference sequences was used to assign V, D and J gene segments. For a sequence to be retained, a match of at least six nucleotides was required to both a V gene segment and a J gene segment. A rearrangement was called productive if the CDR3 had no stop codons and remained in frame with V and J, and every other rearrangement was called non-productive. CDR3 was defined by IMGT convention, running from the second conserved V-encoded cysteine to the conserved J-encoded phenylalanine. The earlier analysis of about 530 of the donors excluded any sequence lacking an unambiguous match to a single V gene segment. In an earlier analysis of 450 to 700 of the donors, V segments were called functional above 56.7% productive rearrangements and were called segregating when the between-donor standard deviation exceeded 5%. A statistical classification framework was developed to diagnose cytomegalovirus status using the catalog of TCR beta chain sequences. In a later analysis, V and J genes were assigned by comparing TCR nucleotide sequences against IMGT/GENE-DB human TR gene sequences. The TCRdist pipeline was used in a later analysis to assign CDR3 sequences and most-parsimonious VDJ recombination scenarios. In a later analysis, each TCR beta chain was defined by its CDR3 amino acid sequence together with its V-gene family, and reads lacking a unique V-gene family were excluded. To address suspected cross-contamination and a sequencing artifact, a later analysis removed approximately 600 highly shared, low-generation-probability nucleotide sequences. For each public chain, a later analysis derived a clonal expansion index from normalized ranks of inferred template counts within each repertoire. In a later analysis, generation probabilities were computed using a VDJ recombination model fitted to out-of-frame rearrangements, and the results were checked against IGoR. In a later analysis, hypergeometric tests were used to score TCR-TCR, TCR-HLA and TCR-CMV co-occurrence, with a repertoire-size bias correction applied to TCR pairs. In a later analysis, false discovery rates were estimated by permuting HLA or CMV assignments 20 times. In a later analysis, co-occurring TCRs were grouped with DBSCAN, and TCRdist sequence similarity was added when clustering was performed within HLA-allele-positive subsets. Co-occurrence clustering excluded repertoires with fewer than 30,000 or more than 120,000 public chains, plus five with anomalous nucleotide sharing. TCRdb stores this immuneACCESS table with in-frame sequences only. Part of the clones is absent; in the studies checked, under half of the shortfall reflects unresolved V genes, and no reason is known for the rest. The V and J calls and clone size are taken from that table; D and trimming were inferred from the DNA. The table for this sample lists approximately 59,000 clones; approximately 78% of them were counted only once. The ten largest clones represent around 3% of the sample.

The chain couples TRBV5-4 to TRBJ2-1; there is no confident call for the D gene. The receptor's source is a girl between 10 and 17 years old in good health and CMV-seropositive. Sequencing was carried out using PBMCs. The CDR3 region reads CASSLSSGNEQFF. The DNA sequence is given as TGTGCCAGCAGCTTGAGTAGTGGCAATGAGCAGTTCTTC.